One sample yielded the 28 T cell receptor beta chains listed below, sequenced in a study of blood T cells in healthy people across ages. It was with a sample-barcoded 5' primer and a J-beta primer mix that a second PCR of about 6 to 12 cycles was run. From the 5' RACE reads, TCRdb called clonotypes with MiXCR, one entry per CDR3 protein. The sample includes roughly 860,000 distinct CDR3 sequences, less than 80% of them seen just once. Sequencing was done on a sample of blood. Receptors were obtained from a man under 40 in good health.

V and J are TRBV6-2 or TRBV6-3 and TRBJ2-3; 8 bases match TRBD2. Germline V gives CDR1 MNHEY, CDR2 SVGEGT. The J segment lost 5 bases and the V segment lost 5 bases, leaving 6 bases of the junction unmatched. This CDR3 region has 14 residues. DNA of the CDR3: TGTGCCAGCAGTGACGGGGGGGCGGAAGATACGCAGTATTTT. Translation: CASSDGGAEDTQYF.

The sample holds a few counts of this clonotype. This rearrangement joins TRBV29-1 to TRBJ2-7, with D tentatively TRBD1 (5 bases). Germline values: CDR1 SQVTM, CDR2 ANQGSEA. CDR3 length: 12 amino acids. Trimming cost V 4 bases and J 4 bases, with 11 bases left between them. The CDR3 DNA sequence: TGCAGCGTTGCCGAGACAGCTTACGAGCAGTACTTC. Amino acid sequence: CSVAETAYEQYF.

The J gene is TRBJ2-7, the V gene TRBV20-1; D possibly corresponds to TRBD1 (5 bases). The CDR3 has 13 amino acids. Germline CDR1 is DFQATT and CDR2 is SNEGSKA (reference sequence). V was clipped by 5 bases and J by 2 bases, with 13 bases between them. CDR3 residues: CSAPPGNTYEQYF. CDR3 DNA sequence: TGCAGTGCTCCCCCAGGGAACACCTACGAGCAGTACTTC.

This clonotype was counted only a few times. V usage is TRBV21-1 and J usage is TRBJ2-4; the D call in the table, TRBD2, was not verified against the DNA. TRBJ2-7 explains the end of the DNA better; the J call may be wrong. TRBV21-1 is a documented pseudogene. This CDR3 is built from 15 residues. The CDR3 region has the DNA TGTGCCAGCAGCAAACAGAATTGTGGGGCCCACGAGCAGTACTTC. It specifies CASSKQNCGAHEQYF.

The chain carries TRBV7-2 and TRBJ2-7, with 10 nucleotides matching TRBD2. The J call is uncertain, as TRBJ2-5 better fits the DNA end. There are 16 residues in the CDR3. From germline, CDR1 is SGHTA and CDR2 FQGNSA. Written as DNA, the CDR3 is TGTGCCAGCAGCTTACTAGCGGGGGTAGGGCAAGAGACCCAGTACTTC. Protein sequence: CASSLLAGVGQETQYF.

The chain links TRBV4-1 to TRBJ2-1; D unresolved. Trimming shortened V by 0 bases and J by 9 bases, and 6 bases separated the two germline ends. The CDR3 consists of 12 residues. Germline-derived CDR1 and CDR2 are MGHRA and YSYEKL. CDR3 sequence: CASSQDRIEQFF. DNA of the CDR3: TGCGCCAGCAGCCAAGACCGGATTGAGCAGTTCTTC.

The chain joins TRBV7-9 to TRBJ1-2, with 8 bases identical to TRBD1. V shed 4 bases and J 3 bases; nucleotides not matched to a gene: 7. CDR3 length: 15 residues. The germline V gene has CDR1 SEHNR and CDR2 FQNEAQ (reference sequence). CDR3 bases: TGTGCCAGCAGCTCCCCCGGGACAGGAGACTATGGCTACACCTTC. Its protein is CASSSPGTGDYGYTF.

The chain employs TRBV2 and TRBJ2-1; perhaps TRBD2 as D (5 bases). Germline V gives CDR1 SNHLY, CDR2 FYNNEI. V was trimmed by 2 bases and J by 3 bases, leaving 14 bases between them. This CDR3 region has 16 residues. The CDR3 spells CASSEMLFGDYNEQFF. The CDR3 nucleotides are TGTGCCAGCAGTGAAATGTTATTCGGGGACTACAATGAGCAGTTCTTC.

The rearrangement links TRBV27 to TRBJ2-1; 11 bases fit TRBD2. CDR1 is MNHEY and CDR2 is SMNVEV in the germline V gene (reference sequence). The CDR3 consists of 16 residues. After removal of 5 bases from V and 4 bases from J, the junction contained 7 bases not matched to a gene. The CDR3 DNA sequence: TGTGCCAGCAGTCTTAGCGGGGGGGTAAGATACAATGAGCAGTTCTTC. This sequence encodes CASSLSGGVRYNEQFF.

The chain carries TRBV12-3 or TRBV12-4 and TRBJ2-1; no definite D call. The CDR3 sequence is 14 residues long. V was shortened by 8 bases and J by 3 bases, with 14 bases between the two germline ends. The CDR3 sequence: CASRSPALYNEQFF. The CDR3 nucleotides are TGTGCCAGCCGGTCGCCGGCCCTCTACAATGAGCAGTTCTTC.

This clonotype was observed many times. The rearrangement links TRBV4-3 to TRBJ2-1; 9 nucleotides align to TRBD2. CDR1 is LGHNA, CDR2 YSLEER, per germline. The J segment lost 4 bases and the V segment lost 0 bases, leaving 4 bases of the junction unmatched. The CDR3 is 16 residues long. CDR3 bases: TGCGCCAGCAGCCAAGATGCCAGCGGGGGGTACAATGAGCAGTTCTTC. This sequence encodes CASSQDASGGYNEQFF.

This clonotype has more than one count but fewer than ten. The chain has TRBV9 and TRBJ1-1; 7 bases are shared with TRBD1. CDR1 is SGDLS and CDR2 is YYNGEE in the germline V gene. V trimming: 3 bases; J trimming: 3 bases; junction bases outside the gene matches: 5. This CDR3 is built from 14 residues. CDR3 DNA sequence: TGTGCCAGCAGCGCCAGGGGGGAAGACACTGAAGCTTTCTTT. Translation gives CASSARGEDTEAFF.

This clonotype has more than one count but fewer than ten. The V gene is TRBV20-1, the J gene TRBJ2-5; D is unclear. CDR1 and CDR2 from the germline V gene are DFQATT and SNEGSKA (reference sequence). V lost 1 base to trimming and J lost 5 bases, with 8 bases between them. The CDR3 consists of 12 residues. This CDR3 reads CSARVNGETQYF. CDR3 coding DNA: TGCAGTGCTAGAGTAAATGGGGAGACCCAGTACTTC.

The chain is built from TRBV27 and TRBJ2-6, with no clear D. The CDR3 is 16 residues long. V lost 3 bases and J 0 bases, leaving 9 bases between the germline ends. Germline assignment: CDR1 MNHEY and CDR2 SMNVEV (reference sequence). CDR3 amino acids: CASSFSFRSGANVLTF. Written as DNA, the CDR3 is TGTGCCAGCAGTTTTTCATTTCGCTCTGGGGCCAACGTCCTGACTTTC.

The CDR3 bases are TGTGCCAGCAGCGGCGGACGGCCTCCCTACGAGCAGTACTTC. This gives the protein CASSGGRPPYEQYF. The V gene is TRBV9, the J gene TRBJ2-7; no clear D gene. The CDR3 is 14 residues long. V was pared by 3 bases and J by 2 bases, with 12 bases between. Germline CDR1 SGDLS, CDR2 YYNGEE.

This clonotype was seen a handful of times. This CDR3 reads CASSLGRGARTDTQYF. CDR3 DNA: TGCGCCAGCAGCTTGGGGCGCGGCGCCCGCACAGATACGCAGTATTTT. The rearrangement uses TRBV5-1 and TRBJ2-3; D remains ambiguous. The germline gives CDR1 SGHRS, CDR2 YFSETQ. The CDR3 sequence is 16 residues long. Trimming left V 0 bases short and J 1 base short, with 12 bases between. Looking up the rest from reference TRBV5-1 and TRBJ2-3 gives the full variable domain: KAGVTQTPRYLIKTRGQQVTLSCSPISGHRSVSWYQQTPGQGLQFLFEYFSETQRNKGNFPGRFSGRQFSNSRSEMNVSTLELGDSALYLCASSLGRGARTDTQYFGPGTRLTVL.

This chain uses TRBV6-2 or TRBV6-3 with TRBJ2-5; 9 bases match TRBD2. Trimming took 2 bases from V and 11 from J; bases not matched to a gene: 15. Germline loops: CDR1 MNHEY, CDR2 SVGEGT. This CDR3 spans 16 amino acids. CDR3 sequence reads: CASSYLRLAVGNEQYF. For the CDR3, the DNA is TGTGCCAGCAGTTACCTAAGACTAGCGGTAGGCAATGAGCAGTACTTC.

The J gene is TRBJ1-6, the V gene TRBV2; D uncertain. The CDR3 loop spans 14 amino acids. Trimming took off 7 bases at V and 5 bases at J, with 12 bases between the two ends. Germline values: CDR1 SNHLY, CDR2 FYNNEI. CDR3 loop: CASKGSVNNSPLHF. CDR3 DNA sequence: TGTGCCAGCAAAGGCTCGGTTAATAATTCACCCCTCCACTTT.

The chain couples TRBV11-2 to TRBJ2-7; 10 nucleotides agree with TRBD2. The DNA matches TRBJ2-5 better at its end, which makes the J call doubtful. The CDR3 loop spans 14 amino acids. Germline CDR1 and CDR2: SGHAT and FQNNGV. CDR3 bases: TGTGCCAGCAGCTGGGGACTAGCGCTGGAGACCCAGTACTTC. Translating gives CASSWGLALETQYF.

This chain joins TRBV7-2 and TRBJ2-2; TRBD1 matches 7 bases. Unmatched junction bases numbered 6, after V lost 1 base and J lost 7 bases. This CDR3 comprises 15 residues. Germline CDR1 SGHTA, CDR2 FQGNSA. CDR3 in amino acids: CASSLVGGLGGELFF. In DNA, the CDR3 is TGTGCCAGCAGCTTAGTAGGGGGCTTAGGCGGGGAGCTGTTTTTT. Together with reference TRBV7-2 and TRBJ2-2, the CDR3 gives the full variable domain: GAGVSQSPSNKVTEKGKDVELRCDPISGHTALYWYRQSLGQGLEFLIYFQGNSAPDKSGLPSDRFSAERTGGSVSTLTIQRTQQEDSAVYLCASSLVGGLGGELFFGEGSRLTVL.

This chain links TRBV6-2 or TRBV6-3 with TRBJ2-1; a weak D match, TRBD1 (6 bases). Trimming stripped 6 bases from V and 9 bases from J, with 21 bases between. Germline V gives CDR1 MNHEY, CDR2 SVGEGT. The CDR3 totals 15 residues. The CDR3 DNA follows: TGTGCCAGCAGGCGTACAGGGTACCATCCGGCTGAGCAGTTCTTC. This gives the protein CASRRTGYHPAEQFF.

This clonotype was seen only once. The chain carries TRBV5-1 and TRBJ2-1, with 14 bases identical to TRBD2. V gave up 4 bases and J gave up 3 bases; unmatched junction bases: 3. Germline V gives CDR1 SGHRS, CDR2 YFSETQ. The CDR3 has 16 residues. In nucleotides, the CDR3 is TGCGCCAGCAGCGAGGGACTAGCGGGGGACTACAATGAGCAGTTCTTC. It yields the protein CASSEGLAGDYNEQFF.

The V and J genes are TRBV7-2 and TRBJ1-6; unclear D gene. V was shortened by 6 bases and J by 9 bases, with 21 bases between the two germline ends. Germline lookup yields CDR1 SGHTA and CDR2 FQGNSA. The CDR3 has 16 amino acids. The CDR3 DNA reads TGTGCCAGCAGATATCAGTCCGGGGTATTGAGTTCACCCCTCCACTTT. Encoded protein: CASRYQSGVLSSPLHF.

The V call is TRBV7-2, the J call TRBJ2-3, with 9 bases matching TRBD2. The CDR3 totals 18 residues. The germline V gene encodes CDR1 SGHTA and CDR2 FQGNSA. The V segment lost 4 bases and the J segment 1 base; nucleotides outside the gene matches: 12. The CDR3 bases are TGTGCCAGCAGCTCCCCAGCGAGGCTAGCGGGGCGCACAGATACGCAGTATTTT. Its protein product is CASSSPARLAGRTDTQYF. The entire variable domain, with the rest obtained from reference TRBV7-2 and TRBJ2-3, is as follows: GAGVSQSPSNKVTEKGKDVELRCDPISGHTALYWYRQSLGQGLEFLIYFQGNSAPDKSGLPSDRFSAERTGGSVSTLTIQRTQQEDSAVYLCASSSPARLAGRTDTQYFGPGTRLTVL.

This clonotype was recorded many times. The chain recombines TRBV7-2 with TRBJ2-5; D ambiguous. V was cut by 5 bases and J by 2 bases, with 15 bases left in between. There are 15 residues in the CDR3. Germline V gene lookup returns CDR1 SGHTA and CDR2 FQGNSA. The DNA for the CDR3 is TGTGCCAGCAGCACAGAGGTTCCAGCTCAAGAGACCCAGTACTTC. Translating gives CASSTEVPAQETQYF.

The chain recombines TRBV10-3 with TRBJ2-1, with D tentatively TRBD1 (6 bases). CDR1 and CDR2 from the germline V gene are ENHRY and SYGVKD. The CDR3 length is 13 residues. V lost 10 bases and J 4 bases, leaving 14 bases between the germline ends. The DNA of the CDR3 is TGTGCCAGTGGGACATCTACTTACAATGAGCAGTTCTTC. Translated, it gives CASGTSTYNEQFF.

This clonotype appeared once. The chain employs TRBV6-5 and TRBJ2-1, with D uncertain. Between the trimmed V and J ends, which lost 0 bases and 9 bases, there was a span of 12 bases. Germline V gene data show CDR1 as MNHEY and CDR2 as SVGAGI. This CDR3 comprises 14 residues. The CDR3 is CASSYSRTRTEQFF. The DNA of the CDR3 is TGTGCCAGCAGTTACTCGAGGACGAGAACTGAGCAGTTCTTC.

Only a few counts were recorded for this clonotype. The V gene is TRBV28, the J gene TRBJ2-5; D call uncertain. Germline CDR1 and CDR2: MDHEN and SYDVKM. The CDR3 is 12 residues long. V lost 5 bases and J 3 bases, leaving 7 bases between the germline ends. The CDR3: CASSKREETQYF. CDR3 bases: TGTGCCAGCAGTAAACGGGAAGAGACCCAGTACTTC.